The 29 T cell receptor beta chains listed next were all sequenced from one sample in a study of cytotoxic CD8 clonotypes in ibrutinib-treated CLL. TCRdb's copy holds only in-frame clones and misses some; the assay was immunoSEQ multiplex PCR. Here the sample spans roughly 200,000 clones, roughly 72% being singletons. Sequenced material: PBMCs, taken after 24 months of ibrutinib treatment. These receptor sequences come from a human donor with chronic lymphocytic leukemia.

This chain connects TRBV9 to TRBJ2-1; no clear D gene. Per the germline V gene, CDR1 is SGDLS and CDR2 is YYNGEE. CDR3 length: 14 residues. Deletions cut 4 bases from V and 2 bases from J, with 10 bases between. In DNA, the CDR3 is TGTGCCAGCAGCCCCACGGGTGCCTACAATGAGCAGTTCTTC. Its translation is CASSPTGAYNEQFF. The full variable domain, rest sourced from reference TRBV9 and TRBJ2-1, is DSGVTQTPKHLITATGQRVTLRCSPRSGDLSVYWYQQSLDQGLQFLIQYYNGEERAKGNILERFSAQQFPDLHSELNLSSLELGDSALYFCASSPTGAYNEQFFGPGTRLTVL.

The chain employs TRBV6-5 and TRBJ1-2; D gene uncertain. The CDR3 runs to 14 residues. CDR1 MNHEY and CDR2 SVGAGI come from the germline V gene. Between the trimmed V and J ends, which lost 0 bases and 4 bases, there was a span of 9 bases. The DNA of the CDR3 is TGTGCCAGCAGTTACTCCGGACCGATCTATGGCTACACCTTC. Residues: CASSYSGPIYGYTF.

This sequence joins TRBV9 and TRBJ2-7, with 10 bases lining up with TRBD2. This CDR3 comprises 17 residues. Germline loops: CDR1 SGDLS, CDR2 YYNGEE. The V gene end was trimmed by 3 bases and the J gene end by 5 bases; junction bases not matched to a gene: 14. The CDR3 protein is CASSERPRPSGSDEQYF. DNA for the CDR3: TGTGCCAGCAGCGAACGGCCTCGACCTAGCGGGAGCGACGAGCAGTACTTC. Complete variable domain (other parts from reference TRBV9 and TRBJ2-7): DSGVTQTPKHLITATGQRVTLRCSPRSGDLSVYWYQQSLDQGLQFLIQYYNGEERAKGNILERFSAQQFPDLHSELNLSSLELGDSALYFCASSERPRPSGSDEQYFGPGTRLTVT.

This chain connects TRBV5-4 to TRBJ2-7, with TRBD2 matching over 9 bases. J was trimmed by 7 bases and V by 0 bases; bases with no gene match: 8. CDR3 length equals 15 residues. In germline, CDR1 is SGHNT, CDR2 YYREEE (reference sequence). In nucleotides, the CDR3 is TGTGCCAGCAGCTTGGCGTCTAGCGGGGACTTAGAGCAGTACTTC. Encoded protein: CASSLASSGDLEQYF.

The CDR3 protein is CAISERLAGVWEQYF. CDR3 DNA sequence: TGTGCCATCAGTGAGCGGCTAGCGGGAGTCTGGGAGCAGTACTTC. This chain connects TRBV10-3 to TRBJ2-7, with TRBD2 identical over 10 bases. V gave up 2 bases and J gave up 7 bases; unmatched junction bases: 8. Germline CDR1 reads ENHRY; CDR2 reads SYGVKD. The CDR3 runs to 15 residues.

The chain links TRBV30 to TRBJ2-6; a weak D match, TRBD1 (6 bases). The V end was cut by 8 bases, the J end by 0 bases, with 14 bases between. Germline CDR1 GTSNPN, CDR2 SVGIG (reference sequence). The CDR3 contains 15 residues. In DNA form, the CDR3 reads TGTGCCGCCCAAGTCAGGGGCTCTGGGGCCAACGTCCTGACTTTC. It translates to CAAQVRGSGANVLTF.

The chain recombines TRBV27 with TRBJ2-5; no firm D call. Trimming pared 0 bases from V and 5 bases from J, leaving 10 bases between. The CDR3 sequence is 14 residues long. The germline V gene has CDR1 MNHEY and CDR2 SMNVEV (reference sequence). CDR3 region: CASSLSTQIETQYF. As DNA, the CDR3 is TGTGCCAGCAGTTTATCGACACAGATTGAGACCCAGTACTTC.

V and J are TRBV6-5 and TRBJ2-7; D uncertain. The germline CDR1 and CDR2 sequences are MNHEY and SVGAGI. The CDR3 has 14 amino acids. V shed 2 bases and J shed 3 bases, with 11 bases lying between them. The CDR3 here is CASSYGWGNYEQYF. CDR3 coding DNA: TGTGCCAGCAGTTACGGGTGGGGTAACTACGAGCAGTACTTC.

The genes are TRBV28 and TRBJ2-7; either TRBD1 or TRBD2 may fit D (6 bases each). The germline V and J ends were trimmed by 5 bases and 3 bases, with 23 bases remaining between them. CDR1 is MDHEN, CDR2 SYDVKM, per germline. The CDR3 loop spans 17 amino acids. CDR3 protein: CASSRGASRARDYEQYF. The CDR3, as DNA: TGTGCCAGCAGTAGGGGGGCTAGCAGAGCCAGAGACTACGAGCAGTACTTC. Drawing the rest from reference TRBV28 and TRBJ2-7, the complete variable domain is DVKVTQSSRYLVKRTGEKVFLECVQDMDHENMFWYRQDPGLGLRLIYFSYDVKMKEKGDIPEGYSVSREKKERFSLILESASTNQTSMYLCASSRGASRARDYEQYFGPGTRLTVT.

This chain links TRBV9 with TRBJ2-1, with TRBD2 matching 8 bases. Trimming removed 3 bases from V and 10 bases from J; junction bases left unmatched: 6. The CDR3 consists of 13 residues. The germline gives CDR1 SGDLS, CDR2 YYNGEE. Here the CDR3 reads CASSGGGTLEQFF. In DNA form, the CDR3 reads TGTGCCAGCAGCGGCGGGGGGACTTTAGAGCAGTTCTTC. Full variable domain (outside the CDR3, taken from reference TRBV9 and TRBJ2-1): DSGVTQTPKHLITATGQRVTLRCSPRSGDLSVYWYQQSLDQGLQFLIQYYNGEERAKGNILERFSAQQFPDLHSELNLSSLELGDSALYFCASSGGGTLEQFFGPGTRLTVL.

Of note for this clone: Other DNA sequences in this sample translate to the same CDR3. V usage is TRBV19 and J usage is TRBJ1-1, with D unresolved. The length of the CDR3 is 14 residues. V dropped 3 bases and J dropped 0 bases, with 8 bases sitting between them. CDR1 and CDR2 from the germline V gene are LNHDA and SQIVND (reference sequence). The CDR3 sequence: CASSIVQLNTEAFF. The CDR3 bases are TGTGCCAGTAGTATCGTACAGTTGAACACTGAAGCTTTCTTT. Looking up the rest from reference TRBV19 and TRBJ1-1 gives the full variable domain: DGGITQSPKYLFRKEGQNVTLSCEQNLNHDAMYWYRQDPGQGLRLIYYSQIVNDFQKGDIAEGYSVSREKKESFPLTVTSAQKNPTAFYLCASSIVQLNTEAFFGQGTRLTVV.

As regards this clone: This specimen includes other DNA sequences encoding the same CDR3. V and J are TRBV6-5 and TRBJ2-7; D is unclear. The CDR3 has 12 amino acids. V lost 0 bases and J 3 bases, leaving 3 bases between the germline ends. CDR1 MNHEY and CDR2 SVGAGI come from the germline V gene. The CDR3 coding sequence is TGTGCCAGCAGTTACTCGATCTACGAGCAGTACTTC. Protein product: CASSYSIYEQYF.

The chain recombines TRBV7-6 with TRBJ2-1; no definite D call. Trimming took off 1 base at V and 2 bases at J, with 9 bases between the two ends. The length of the CDR3 is 15 residues. Germline-derived CDR1 and CDR2 are SGHVS and FNYEAQ. CDR3 residues: CASSLEGGTYNEQFF. The CDR3 DNA sequence: TGTGCCAGCAGCTTAGAGGGTGGGACCTACAATGAGCAGTTCTTC.

This chain connects TRBV4-2 to TRBJ2-5; 13 nucleotides line up with TRBD2. The junction had 10 bases not matched to a gene; V was cut back by 4 bases and J by 5 bases. CDR1 LGHNA and CDR2 YNFKEQ come from the germline V gene. The CDR3 extends over 17 amino acids. CDR3 sequence: CASSLIPGLAGVETQYF. DNA of the CDR3: TGTGCCAGCAGCCTCATCCCCGGACTAGCGGGAGTGGAGACCCAGTACTTC.

CDR3 bases: TGCAGCGTTGTATCCGTTGCCCCCTATGGCTACACCTTC. It codes for CSVVSVAPYGYTF. This chain connects TRBV29-1 to TRBJ1-2, with D unresolved. This CDR3 contains 13 residues. The germline CDR1 and CDR2 sequences are SQVTM and ANQGSEA. V was pared by 4 bases and J by 4 bases, with 13 bases between.

This chain connects TRBV7-9 to TRBJ2-1; 8 positions match TRBD2. This CDR3 region has 13 residues. V lost 5 bases and J lost 9; bases outside the gene matches: 6. Germline V gene lookup returns CDR1 SEHNR and CDR2 FQNEAQ (reference sequence). CDR3 nucleotide sequence: TGTGCCAGCAGCCTCGGGACTAGGGGTGAGCAGTTCTTC. Protein: CASSLGTRGEQFF.

V usage is TRBV7-6 and J usage is TRBJ2-5; 8 nucleotides agree with TRBD2. From germline, CDR1 is SGHVS and CDR2 FNYEAQ. The V and J ends lost 5 bases and 5 bases, in that order; junction bases with no gene match: 16. The CDR3 is made up of 17 amino acids. The CDR3 DNA reads as TGTGCCAGCAGCAAGAGACGCGGTAGCGGGGTGCTGGAGACCCAGTACTTC. As protein: CASSKRRGSGVLETQYF.

This chain uses TRBV6-6 with TRBJ1-4, with TRBD1 matching over 10 bases. The V segment lost 6 bases and the J segment 7 bases; nucleotides outside the gene matches: 2. This CDR3 is 13 amino acids long. Looked up from germline, CDR1 is MNHNY and CDR2 is SVGAGI (reference sequence). CDR3 sequence: CASSRQGAEKLFF. Written as DNA, the CDR3 is TGTGCCAGCAGCAGACAGGGGGCTGAAAAACTGTTTTTT.

The V call is TRBV30, the J call TRBJ1-4; 7 bases fit TRBD1. CDR1 GTSNPN and CDR2 SVGIG come from the germline V gene (reference sequence). J gave up 4 bases and V 1 base, and 3 bases lay outside the gene matches. This CDR3 has 14 residues. The chain's CDR3 is CAWSGGDSNEKLFF. The CDR3 region has the DNA TGTGCCTGGAGTGGGGGGGACAGTAATGAAAAACTGTTTTTT.

As concerns this clone: Within the sample, other DNA sequences also encode this same CDR3. The chain combines TRBV7-2 with TRBJ1-2; D not resolved. V was trimmed by 5 bases and J by 8 bases, leaving 15 bases between them. CDR1 and CDR2 (germline): SGHTA, FQGNSA. CDR3 length: 13 amino acids. The CDR3 region has the DNA TGTGCCAGCAGCCCGGGCAGTGGTGAGGGCTACACCTTC. This translates into CASSPGSGEGYTF. Complete variable domain (other parts from reference TRBV7-2 and TRBJ1-2): GAGVSQSPSNKVTEKGKDVELRCDPISGHTALYWYRQSLGQGLEFLIYFQGNSAPDKSGLPSDRFSAERTGGSVSTLTIQRTQQEDSAVYLCASSPGSGEGYTFGSGTRLTVV.

The rearrangement links TRBV28 to TRBJ2-5, with 8 bases fitting TRBD2. This CDR3 is built from 16 residues. Germline CDR1 MDHEN, CDR2 SYDVKM. The J segment lost 2 bases and the V segment lost 7 bases, leaving 12 bases of the junction unmatched. The CDR3 here is CASNEGSSGVQETQYF. In DNA, the CDR3 is TGTGCCAGCAATGAAGGTAGTAGCGGGGTACAAGAGACCCAGTACTTC.

The CDR3 sequence: CASSRKTGSTEAFF. In nucleotides, the CDR3 is TGTGCCAGTAGTAGGAAGACAGGTTCGACTGAAGCTTTCTTT. The chain is built from TRBV19 and TRBJ1-1; possibly TRBD1 for D (6 bases). This CDR3 has 14 amino acids. Germline V gene data show CDR1 as LNHDA and CDR2 as SQIVND (reference sequence). V lost 4 bases and J 5 bases, leaving 14 bases between the germline ends.

V and J are TRBV6-6 and TRBJ1-5, with D perhaps TRBD1 (5 bases). V was clipped by 7 bases and J by 4 bases, with 14 bases between them. The V gene's germline CDR1 is MNHNY and CDR2 SVGAGI (reference sequence). This CDR3 spans 14 amino acids. CDR3 protein: CASNSHEGNQPQHF. The DNA for the CDR3 is TGTGCCAGCAACTCTCACGAGGGGAATCAGCCCCAGCATTTT.

The V gene is TRBV6-6, the J gene TRBJ1-2; maybe TRBD1 (5 bases). V shed 8 bases and J shed 8 bases, with 12 bases lying between them. CDR1 and CDR2 from the germline V gene are MNHNY and SVGAGI (reference sequence). CDR3 length equals 11 residues. DNA of the CDR3: TGTGCCAGCGGGGACTTATTGGGCTACACCTTC. The encoded protein is CASGDLLGYTF.

The J gene is TRBJ1-2, the V gene TRBV19; TRBD1 might be the D (5 bases). The CDR3 runs to 13 residues. Per the germline V gene, CDR1 is LNHDA and CDR2 is SQIVND (reference sequence). Trimming shortened V by 6 bases and J by 5 bases, and 13 bases separated the two germline ends. CDR3 sequence (DNA): TGTGCCAGTAGCCTCGGACATCAGTATGGCTACACCTTC. Translating it yields CASSLGHQYGYTF.

The V gene is TRBV2, the J gene TRBJ2-1; TRBD2 matches at 11 bases. Germline CDR1 and CDR2: SNHLY and FYNNEI. Germline trimming cut 8 bases from V and 3 bases from J; bases unmatched to any gene: 9. This CDR3 region has 16 residues. DNA for the CDR3: TGTGCCAGCGGGGGCGGGACTAGCGGACTCTACAATGAGCAGTTCTTC. Protein product: CASGGGTSGLYNEQFF.

This chain connects TRBV29-1 to TRBJ2-2, with D possibly being TRBD2 (5 bases). Trimming cost V 4 bases and J 0 bases, with 9 bases left between them. The CDR3 is made up of 14 amino acids. Germline CDR1 reads SQVTM; CDR2 reads ANQGSEA. The DNA of the CDR3 is TGCAGCGTTGGCCGGGGTACGAACACCGGGGAGCTGTTTTTT. This sequence encodes CSVGRGTNTGELFF.

The gene calls are TRBV28 and TRBJ2-7; D is uncertain. Germline CDR1 and CDR2: MDHEN and SYDVKM. The CDR3 has 12 amino acids. The ends were cut back, 6 bases at V and 6 bases at J, with 12 bases in the middle. The CDR3 reads CASSRPLGEQYF. The DNA of the CDR3 is TGTGCCAGCAGCCGGCCCCTTGGCGAGCAGTACTTC.

The rearrangement links TRBV27 to TRBJ2-2; unclear D gene. This CDR3 comprises 12 residues. V lost 3 bases and J 7 bases, leaving 6 bases between the germline ends. CDR1 and CDR2 from the germline V gene are MNHEY and SMNVEV (reference sequence). The CDR3 is CASSLGIGELFF. The CDR3 DNA reads TGTGCCAGCAGTTTGGGGATCGGGGAGCTGTTTTTT.